This T cell receptor (beta chain) was identified in a study of CD8+ T cells in alopecia areata. Study as a whole: Treated individuals took tofacitinib by mouth, 5 to 10 mg twice daily. Findings and caveats of the study: TCR sharing across patients was less clear than in mice, possibly HLA-related. Across lesional scalp, and particularly alopecia totalis/universalis, clonality surpassed that of normal scalp.

Trimming left V 5 bases short and J 3 bases short, with 11 bases between. Germline loops: CDR1 SGDLS, CDR2 YYNGEE. This CDR3 comprises 13 residues. Extracted RNA was reverse transcribed into cDNA, the sequencing template. Libraries were prepared by immunoSEQ multiplex PCR; TCRdb keeps only in-frame clonotypes and omits some of them. The sample carries 150,000 to 200,000 clones, about 72% recorded once. Regarding this clone: Its specificity is not known.

Patients with alopecia areata provided lesional scalp punch biopsies as well as peripheral blood. J is TRBJ1-1 and V is TRBV9; D not resolved. The clonotype comes from a human donor with alopecia areata. The sample consisted of CD8+ T cells sorted from blood, taken at week 0. CDR3 bases: TGTGCCAGCAGAGCCGACGGATACACTGAAGCTTTCTTT. This codes for CASRADGYTEAFF.